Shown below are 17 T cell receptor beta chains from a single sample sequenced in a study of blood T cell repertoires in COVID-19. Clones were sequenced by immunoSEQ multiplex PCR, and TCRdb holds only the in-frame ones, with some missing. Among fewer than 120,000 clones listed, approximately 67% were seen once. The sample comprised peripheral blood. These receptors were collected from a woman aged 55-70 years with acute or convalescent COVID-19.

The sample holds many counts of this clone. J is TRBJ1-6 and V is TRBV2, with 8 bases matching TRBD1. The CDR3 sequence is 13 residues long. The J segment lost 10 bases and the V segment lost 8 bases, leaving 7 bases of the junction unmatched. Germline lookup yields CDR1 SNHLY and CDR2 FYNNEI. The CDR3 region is CASQGANYSPLHF. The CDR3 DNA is TGTGCCAGCCAGGGGGCAAACTACTCACCCCTCCACTTT.

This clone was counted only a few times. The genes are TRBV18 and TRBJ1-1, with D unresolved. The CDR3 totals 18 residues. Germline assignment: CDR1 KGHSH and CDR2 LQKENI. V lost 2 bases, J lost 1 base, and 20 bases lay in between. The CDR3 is CASSPSRWEGGSNTEAFF. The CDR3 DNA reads TGTGCCAGCTCACCATCGCGGTGGGAGGGAGGGTCGAACACTGAAGCTTTCTTT.

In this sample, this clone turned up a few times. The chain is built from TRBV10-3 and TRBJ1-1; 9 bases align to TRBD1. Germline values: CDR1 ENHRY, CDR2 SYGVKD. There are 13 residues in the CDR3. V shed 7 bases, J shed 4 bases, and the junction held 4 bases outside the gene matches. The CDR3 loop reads CAIKGTGTTEAFF. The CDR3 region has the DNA TGTGCCATCAAAGGGACAGGGACCACTGAAGCTTTCTTT.

The CDR3 DNA reads TGTGCCAGCAGCTTAGTCGTTACCGTAAGCGGTAGGGAGACCCAGTACTTC. Its protein is CASSLVVTVSGRETQYF. The rearrangement uses TRBV11-2 and TRBJ2-5; a weak D match, TRBD2 (5 bases). Germline V CDR1 and CDR2: SGHAT, FQNNGV. CDR3 size: 17 residues. V lost 1 base, J lost 5 bases, and 20 bases lay in between.

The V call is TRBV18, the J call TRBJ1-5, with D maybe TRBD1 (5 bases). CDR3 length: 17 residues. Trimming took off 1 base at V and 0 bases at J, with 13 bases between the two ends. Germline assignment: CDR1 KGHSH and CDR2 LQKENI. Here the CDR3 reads CASSPRQPNNSNQPQHF. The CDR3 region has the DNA TGTGCCAGCTCACCACGACAGCCAAATAATAGCAATCAGCCCCAGCATTTT.

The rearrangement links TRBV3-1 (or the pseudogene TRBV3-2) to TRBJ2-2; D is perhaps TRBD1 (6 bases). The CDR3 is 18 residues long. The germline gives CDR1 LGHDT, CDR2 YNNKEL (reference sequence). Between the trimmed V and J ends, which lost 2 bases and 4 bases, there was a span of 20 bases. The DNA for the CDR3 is TGTGCCAGCAGCCAACTAGGAAGGGGAAGGGGGATCACCGGGGAGCTGTTTTTT. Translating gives CASSQLGRGRGITGELFF.

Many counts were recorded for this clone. Here the CDR3 reads CASSRTGQDDSPLHF. In nucleotides, the CDR3 is TGCGCCAGCAGCCGGACGGGACAGGATGATTCACCCCTCCACTTT. This rearrangement joins TRBV5-1 to TRBJ1-6; 8 bases are a match to TRBD1. Germline V gene data show CDR1 as SGHRS and CDR2 as YFSETQ. V dropped 4 bases and J dropped 8; count of bases not matched to a gene: 8. The CDR3 covers 15 residues.

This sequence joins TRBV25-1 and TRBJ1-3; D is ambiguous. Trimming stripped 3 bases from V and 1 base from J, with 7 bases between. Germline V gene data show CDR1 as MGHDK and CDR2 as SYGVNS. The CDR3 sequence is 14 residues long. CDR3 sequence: CASSDRGSGNTIYF. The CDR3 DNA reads TGTGCCAGCAGTGATCGAGGGTCTGGAAACACCATATATTTT.

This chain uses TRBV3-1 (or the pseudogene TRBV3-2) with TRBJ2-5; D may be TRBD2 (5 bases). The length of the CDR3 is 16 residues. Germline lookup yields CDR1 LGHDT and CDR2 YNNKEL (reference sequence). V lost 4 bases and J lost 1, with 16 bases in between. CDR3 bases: TGTGCCAGCAGCCCCCTCGTACCGGGGATCCAAGAGACCCAGTACTTC. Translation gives CASSPLVPGIQETQYF.

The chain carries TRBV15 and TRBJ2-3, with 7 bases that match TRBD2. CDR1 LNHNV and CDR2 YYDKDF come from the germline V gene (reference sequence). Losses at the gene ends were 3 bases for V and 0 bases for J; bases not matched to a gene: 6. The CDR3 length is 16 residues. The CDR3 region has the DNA TGTGCCACCAGCAGTGGTCTAGCGGCTAGCACAGATACGCAGTATTTT. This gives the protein CATSSGLAASTDTQYF. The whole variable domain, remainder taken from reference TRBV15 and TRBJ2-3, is DAMVIQNPRYQVTQFGKPVTLSCSQTLNHNVMYWYQQKSSQAPKLLFHYYDKDFNNEADTPDNFQSRRPNTSFCFLDIRSPGLGDTAMYLCATSSGLAASTDTQYFGPGTRLTVL.

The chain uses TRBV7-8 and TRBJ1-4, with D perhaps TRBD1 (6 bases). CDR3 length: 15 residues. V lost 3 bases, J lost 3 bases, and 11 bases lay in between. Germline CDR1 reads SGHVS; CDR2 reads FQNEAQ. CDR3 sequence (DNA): TGTGCCAGCAGCTTGGGGGCGGGGGCTAATGAAAAACTGTTTTTT. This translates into CASSLGAGANEKLFF.

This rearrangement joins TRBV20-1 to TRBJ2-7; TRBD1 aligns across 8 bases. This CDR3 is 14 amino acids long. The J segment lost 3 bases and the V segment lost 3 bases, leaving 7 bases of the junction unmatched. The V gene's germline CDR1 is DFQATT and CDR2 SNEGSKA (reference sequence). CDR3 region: CSASIRTGSYEQYF. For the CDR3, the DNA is TGCAGTGCTAGTATTAGGACAGGGAGCTACGAGCAGTACTTC.

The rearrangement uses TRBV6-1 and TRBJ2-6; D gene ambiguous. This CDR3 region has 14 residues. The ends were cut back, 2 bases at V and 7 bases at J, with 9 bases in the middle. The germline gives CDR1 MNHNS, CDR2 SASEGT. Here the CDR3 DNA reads TGTGCCAGCAGTGAAATGAGGTTTGCCAACGTCCTGACTTTC. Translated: CASSEMRFANVLTF.

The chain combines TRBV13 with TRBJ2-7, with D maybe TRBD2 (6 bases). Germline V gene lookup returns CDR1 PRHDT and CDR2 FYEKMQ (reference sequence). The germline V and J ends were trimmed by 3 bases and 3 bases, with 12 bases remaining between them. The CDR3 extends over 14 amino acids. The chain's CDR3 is CASSFTGGVYEQYF. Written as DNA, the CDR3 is TGTGCCAGCAGCTTCACCGGGGGAGTCTACGAGCAGTACTTC.

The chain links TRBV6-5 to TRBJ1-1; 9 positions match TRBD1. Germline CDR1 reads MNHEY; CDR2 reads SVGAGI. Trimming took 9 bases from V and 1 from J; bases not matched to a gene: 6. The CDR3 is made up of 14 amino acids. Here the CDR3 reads CASSTGQGNTEAFF. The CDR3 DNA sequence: TGTGCCAGTAGTACGGGACAGGGGAACACTGAAGCTTTCTTT.

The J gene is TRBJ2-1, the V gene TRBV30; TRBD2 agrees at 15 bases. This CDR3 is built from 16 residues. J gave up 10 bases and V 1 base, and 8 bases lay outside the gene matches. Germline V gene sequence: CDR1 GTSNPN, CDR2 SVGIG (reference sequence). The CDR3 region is CAWSGGLAGGPQEQFF. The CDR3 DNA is TGTGCCTGGAGTGGTGGACTAGCGGGGGGGCCGCAGGAGCAGTTCTTC.

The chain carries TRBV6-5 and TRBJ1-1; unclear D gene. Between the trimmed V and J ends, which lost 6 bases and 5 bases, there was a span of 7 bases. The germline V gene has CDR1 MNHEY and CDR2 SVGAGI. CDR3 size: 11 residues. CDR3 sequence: CASRHGTEAFF. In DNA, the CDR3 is TGTGCCAGCAGACACGGGACTGAAGCTTTCTTT.